The 32 T cell receptor beta chains listed next were all sequenced from one sample in a study of blood T cell repertoires in COVID-19. Assay: immunoSEQ multiplex PCR; the TCRdb copy retains only in-frame clones and omits some. The data show 150,000 or so clones, 90% seen once. The sequencing sample was made of peripheral blood. The origin of the receptors is a man aged 50-60 years with acute or convalescent COVID-19.

The V gene is TRBV4-2, the J gene TRBJ1-5; weak D call: TRBD1 (6 bases). V was shortened by 4 bases and J by 5 bases, with 15 bases between the two germline ends. The CDR3 consists of 15 residues. Germline V gene data show CDR1 as LGHNA and CDR2 as YNFKEQ. The CDR3 coding sequence is TGTGCCAGCAGCCTAGACAGGTATGGTGATCAGCCCCAGCATTTT. Its protein is CASSLDRYGDQPQHF.

The chain's CDR3 is CASSSRTHNEQFF. CDR3 nucleotide sequence: TGTGCCAGCAGTTCCCGGACTCACAATGAGCAGTTCTTC. The chain combines TRBV27 with TRBJ2-1; the D gene is possibly TRBD2 (5 bases). V lost 4 bases, J lost 5 bases, and 9 bases lay in between. This CDR3 region has 13 residues. The V gene's germline CDR1 is MNHEY and CDR2 SMNVEV (reference sequence).

This clone showed up just once. This chain links TRBV19 with TRBJ1-5; 8 bases agree with TRBD1. The CDR3 has 13 amino acids. V trimming: 7 bases; J trimming: 6 bases; junction bases outside the gene matches: 5. CDR1 is LNHDA, CDR2 SQIVND, per germline (reference sequence). The CDR3 region is CASTMDRVQPQHF. The CDR3, as DNA: TGTGCCAGTACCATGGACAGGGTTCAGCCCCAGCATTTT.

J is TRBJ2-3 and V is TRBV7-6; 11 bases fit TRBD2. The junction had 2 bases not matched to a gene; V was cut back by 5 bases and J by 1 base. Germline lookup yields CDR1 SGHVS and CDR2 FNYEAQ. The length of the CDR3 is 15 residues. Here the CDR3 DNA reads TGTGCCAGCAGCCAGACTAGCGGGGGCACAGATACGCAGTATTTT. It codes for CASSQTSGGTDTQYF.

The rearrangement links TRBV9 to TRBJ2-1, with 13 bases aligning to TRBD2. The ends lost 4 bases at V and 3 bases at J; junction bases unmatched: 16. Per the germline V gene, CDR1 is SGDLS and CDR2 is YYNGEE. The CDR3 sequence is 20 residues long. CDR3 in DNA: TGTGCCAGCAGCCCCAGCTCAGGGACTAGCGGGATTAAAAGCTACAATGAGCAGTTCTTC. Encoded protein: CASSPSSGTSGIKSYNEQFF.

CDR3 nucleotides: TGTGCCAGCAGTTTATCGGGGGACCGAGACACAGATACGCAGTATTTT. This encodes CASSLSGDRDTDTQYF. The rearrangement uses TRBV28 and TRBJ2-3; the D gene is possibly TRBD2 (6 bases). The CDR3 has 16 amino acids. Trimming pared 1 base from V and 2 bases from J, leaving 13 bases between. Germline V CDR1 and CDR2: MDHEN, SYDVKM.

The chain joins TRBV24-1 to TRBJ2-1, with TRBD1 matching 8 bases. The germline V gene has CDR1 KGHDR and CDR2 SFDVKD. The CDR3 loop spans 14 amino acids. The V segment lost 4 bases and the J segment 2 bases; nucleotides outside the gene matches: 0. CDR3 protein: CATSETGAYNEQFF. The DNA of the CDR3 is TGTGCCACCAGTGAGACAGGGGCCTACAATGAGCAGTTCTTC.

The J gene is TRBJ2-7, the V gene TRBV18, with TRBD1 identical over 7 bases. This CDR3 is 15 amino acids long. Germline V gene lookup returns CDR1 KGHSH and CDR2 LQKENI. V lost 3 bases to trimming and J lost 1 base; unmatched junction nucleotides: 6. The DNA for the CDR3 is TGTGCCAGCTCACCTCGGGGCAGGGGGTCCTACGAGCAGTACGTC. Translation: CASSPRGRGSYEQYV.

The chain joins TRBV4-1 to TRBJ2-3, with 8 nucleotides matching TRBD2. The germline V gene encodes CDR1 MGHRA and CDR2 YSYEKL. The CDR3 runs 15 residues. Unmatched junction bases numbered 6, after V lost 2 bases and J lost 5 bases. CDR3 nucleotides: TGCGCCAGCAGCCAACGAGCGGGAGTAGGAGATACGCAGTATTTT. Encoded protein: CASSQRAGVGDTQYF.

V and J are TRBV19 and TRBJ1-5; no clear D gene. This CDR3 spans 15 amino acids. V dropped 5 bases and J dropped 8 bases, with 19 bases sitting between them. CDR1 LNHDA and CDR2 SQIVND come from the germline V gene (reference sequence). CDR3 residues: CASSSGREEWEPQHF. Here the CDR3 DNA reads TGTGCCAGTAGTTCTGGGCGGGAAGAATGGGAGCCCCAGCATTTT.

The V and J genes are TRBV10-3 and TRBJ1-5, with 7 bases that match TRBD1. J was trimmed by 6 bases and V by 0 bases; bases with no gene match: 8. CDR1 is ENHRY, CDR2 SYGVKD, per germline. The CDR3 totals 16 residues. CDR3 in amino acids: CAISESETGLGQPQHF. In nucleotides, the CDR3 is TGTGCCATCAGTGAGTCCGAGACAGGGTTAGGTCAGCCCCAGCATTTT.

The CDR3 sequence is CASSVGAKGNTIYF. CDR3 nucleotides: TGTGCCAGCAGCGTAGGGGCCAAGGGAAACACCATATATTTT. V usage is TRBV9 and J usage is TRBJ1-3; D is unresolved. The germline V gene has CDR1 SGDLS and CDR2 YYNGEE. The CDR3 consists of 14 residues. V was pared by 0 bases and J by 4 bases, with 8 bases between. The whole variable domain, filled in from reference TRBV9 and TRBJ1-3, reads DSGVTQTPKHLITATGQRVTLRCSPRSGDLSVYWYQQSLDQGLQFLIQYYNGEERAKGNILERFSAQQFPDLHSELNLSSLELGDSALYFCASSVGAKGNTIYFGEGSWLTVV.

The chain is built from TRBV6-6 and TRBJ1-2; TRBD1 aligns across 7 bases. J lost 8 bases, V lost 7 bases, and 7 bases had no gene match. The CDR3 length is 12 residues. Per the germline V gene, CDR1 is MNHNY and CDR2 is SVGAGI (reference sequence). CDR3 amino acids: CASTQTGNGYTF. The CDR3 coding sequence is TGTGCCAGCACCCAGACAGGGAACGGCTACACCTTC.

V is TRBV19 and J is TRBJ1-1, with unresolved D. This CDR3 has 13 amino acids. Germline-derived CDR1 and CDR2 are LNHDA and SQIVND (reference sequence). V gave up 2 bases and J gave up 3 bases, with 7 bases separating them. CDR3: CASSIFQDTEAFF. In nucleotides, the CDR3 is TGTGCCAGTAGTATATTTCAGGACACTGAAGCTTTCTTT.

V is TRBV7-9 and J is TRBJ2-1, with D possibly being TRBD2 (6 bases). The CDR3 contains 14 residues. Germline values: CDR1 SEHNR, CDR2 FQNEAQ (reference sequence). The V end lost 3 bases, the J end lost 4 bases, and 10 bases lay between the germline ends. CDR3 residues: CASSLSRGYNEQFF. In nucleotides, the CDR3 is TGTGCCAGCAGCTTGTCTCGGGGGTACAATGAGCAGTTCTTC. Full variable domain (remainder filled in from reference TRBV7-9 and TRBJ2-1): DTGVSQNPRHKITKRGQNVTFRCDPISEHNRLYWYRQTLGQGPEFLTYFQNEAQLEKSRLLSDRFSAERPKGSFSTLEIQRTEQGDSAMYLCASSLSRGYNEQFFGPGTRLTVL.

This chain uses TRBV3-1 (or the pseudogene TRBV3-2) with TRBJ1-2; D is perhaps TRBD1 (5 bases). V was shortened by 1 base and J by 7 bases, with 13 bases between the two germline ends. CDR1 is LGHDT, CDR2 YNNKEL, per germline (reference sequence). This CDR3 has 14 residues. In DNA form, the CDR3 reads TGTGCCAGCAGCCAAGTCCAGGGCCCGGGTGGCTACACCTTC. Amino acid sequence: CASSQVQGPGGYTF.

The chain employs TRBV7-3 and TRBJ2-3; D unresolved. Germline CDR1 reads SGHTA; CDR2 reads FQGTGA. V lost 2 bases and J 5 bases, leaving 11 bases between the germline ends. There are 14 residues in the CDR3. The CDR3 region has the DNA TGTGCCAGCAGCTTAGGCGCGGATGAAGATACGCAGTATTTT. Translation: CASSLGADEDTQYF.

The chain employs TRBV15 and TRBJ2-1; 9 bases match TRBD2. Germline CDR1 reads LNHNV; CDR2 reads YYDKDF (reference sequence). V was pared by 2 bases and J by 4 bases, with 6 bases of the junction left unmatched. The CDR3 is 16 amino acids. The CDR3 nucleotides read TGTGCCACCAGCAGAAGCGGGGGGCCGGTATACAATGAGCAGTTCTTC. Translated: CATSRSGGPVYNEQFF.

The rearrangement links TRBV11-2 to TRBJ2-1; TRBD2 matches at 13 bases. The germline gives CDR1 SGHAT, CDR2 FQNNGV. Unmatched junction bases numbered 2, after V lost 5 bases and J lost 4 bases. The CDR3 is made up of 15 amino acids. CDR3 coding DNA: TGTGCCAGCAGCCCACTAGCGGGGGGGTACAATGAGCAGTTCTTC. Amino acid sequence: CASSPLAGGYNEQFF.

The gene calls are TRBV4-3 and TRBJ2-2; D is ambiguous. CDR1 LGHNA and CDR2 YSLEER come from the germline V gene. The CDR3 sequence is 14 residues long. Trimming stripped 0 bases from V and 8 bases from J, with 10 bases between. CDR3 coding DNA: TGCGCCAGCAGCCAAGATGAGGCTTCGGGGGAGCTGTTTTTT. This gives the protein CASSQDEASGELFF.

The V and J genes are TRBV5-1 and TRBJ1-5; no clear D. Germline loops: CDR1 SGHRS, CDR2 YFSETQ. V lost 9 bases and J lost 3, with 16 bases in between. This CDR3 has 14 amino acids. CDR3 DNA sequence: TGCGCCACGCGATCAGCGGGATTCAATCAGCCCCAGCATTTT. Translated, it gives CATRSAGFNQPQHF.

This chain links TRBV27 with TRBJ1-2, with 9 bases that match TRBD1. J lost 4 bases, V lost 2 bases, and 11 bases had no gene match. The CDR3 spans 17 residues. Germline CDR1 reads MNHEY; CDR2 reads SMNVEV (reference sequence). Here the CDR3 reads CASSLRTGTGYGYGYTF. The CDR3 DNA reads TGTGCCAGCAGTTTAAGGACCGGGACAGGGTATGGCTATGGCTACACCTTC.

The genes are TRBV7-3 and TRBJ2-5; 8 nucleotides match TRBD1. V was clipped by 1 base and J by 8 bases; unmatched bases: 12. The V gene's germline CDR1 is SGHTA and CDR2 FQGTGA. CDR3 length equals 16 residues. The chain's CDR3 is CASSLMALGQGGTQYF. DNA of the CDR3: TGTGCCAGCAGCTTAATGGCCCTTGGACAGGGAGGCACCCAGTACTTC. The whole variable domain, remainder taken from reference TRBV7-3 and TRBJ2-5, is GAGVSQTPSNKVTEKGKYVELRCDPISGHTALYWYRQSLGQGPEFLIYFQGTGAADDSGLPNDRFFAVRPEGSVSTLKIQRTERGDSAVYLCASSLMALGQGGTQYFGPGTRLLVL.

This clone has only a few counts. This chain links TRBV19 with TRBJ1-5; D possibly corresponds to TRBD1 (5 bases). Germline CDR1 is LNHDA and CDR2 is SQIVND (reference sequence). The length of the CDR3 is 14 residues. The germline V and J ends were trimmed by 4 bases and 6 bases, with 13 bases remaining between them. The CDR3, as DNA: TGTGCCAGTAGTAGTGGGGGGGGAAGTCAGCCCCAGCATTTT. Its translation: CASSSGGGSQPQHF.

The CDR3 DNA follows: TGTGCCAGCTCACTCGGGGGGACGGCAAATTCACCCCTCCACTTT. Translating gives CASSLGGTANSPLHF. The chain joins TRBV18 to TRBJ1-6, with D perhaps matching TRBD1 (5 bases). Germline V gene data show CDR1 as KGHSH and CDR2 as LQKENI. CDR3 size: 15 residues. V was clipped by 4 bases and J by 7 bases, with 14 bases between them.

The chain couples TRBV6-5 to TRBJ1-6; tentatively, D is TRBD1 (6 bases). The CDR3 consists of 15 residues. Trimming took 4 bases from V and 10 from J, leaving 17 bases between them. CDR1 and CDR2 from the germline V gene are MNHEY and SVGAGI. The CDR3 sequence: CASSFSGATGSPLHF. CDR3 in DNA: TGTGCCAGCAGTTTTTCAGGGGCTACGGGATCACCCCTCCACTTT.

This chain uses TRBV11-2 with TRBJ1-1, with D uncertain. CDR3 length: 15 residues. Germline V gene sequence: CDR1 SGHAT, CDR2 FQNNGV. The V and J ends lost 1 base and 1 base respectively, with 10 bases between them. The CDR3 DNA reads as TGTGCCAGCAGCTTAGTAATCTCGGGGAACACTGAAGCTTTCTTT. Translated, it gives CASSLVISGNTEAFF.

The CDR3 is CASSQEAAGRWGIGNEQFF. The DNA of the CDR3 is TGTGCCAGCAGCCAAGAAGCGGCCGGGAGATGGGGGATTGGGAATGAGCAGTTCTTC. The rearrangement links TRBV4-2 to TRBJ2-1; perhaps TRBD2 as D (6 bases). The V gene's germline CDR1 is LGHNA and CDR2 YNFKEQ. The V end lost 0 bases, the J end lost 7 bases, and 25 bases lay between the germline ends. The CDR3 sequence is 19 residues long.

The chain employs TRBV3-1 (or the pseudogene TRBV3-2) and TRBJ2-1, with D unclear. CDR1 is LGHDT, CDR2 YNNKEL, per germline (reference sequence). CDR3 length: 17 amino acids. V lost 0 bases and J lost 0, with 12 bases in between. This CDR3 is CASSQDPSASSYNEQFF. The CDR3, as DNA: TGTGCCAGCAGCCAAGATCCCAGCGCTAGCTCCTACAATGAGCAGTTCTTC.

This clone was picked up a small number of times. The CDR3 bases are TGCGCCAGCAGCTACTGGACAGGGCCGAACACCGGGGAGCTGTTTTTT. The encoded protein is CASSYWTGPNTGELFF. V and J are TRBV5-1 and TRBJ2-2; 8 positions match TRBD1. V trimming: 3 bases; J trimming: 0 bases; junction bases outside the gene matches: 4. Germline V CDR1 and CDR2: SGHRS, YFSETQ. The CDR3 loop spans 16 amino acids.

This chain links TRBV24-1 with TRBJ2-7; 11 nucleotides line up with TRBD1. The CDR3 covers 15 residues. V dropped 5 bases and J dropped 5; count of bases not matched to a gene: 7. CDR1 and CDR2 (germline): KGHDR, SFDVKD. As DNA, the CDR3 is TGTGCCACCAGTGGCGGCGGGACAGGGGGACACGAGCAGTACTTC. It translates to CATSGGGTGGHEQYF.

V and J are TRBV10-3 and TRBJ2-1, with 7 bases that match TRBD2. CDR1 is ENHRY and CDR2 is SYGVKD in the germline V gene. With 4 bases clipped from V and 4 bases from J, the junction kept 10 bases outside the gene matches. The CDR3 has 16 amino acids. CDR3 sequence reads: CAISAAPSGDYNEQFF. The CDR3 region has the DNA TGTGCCATCAGTGCAGCCCCTAGCGGAGATTACAATGAGCAGTTCTTC.